What follows describes a single TCR beta chain. Its specificity is unknown. The data were obtained in a study of STAT5B mutations in CD4+ large granular lymphocyte leukemia. The study, taken as a whole, reports: Without HLA matching, higher CD4+ than CD8+ T-LGLL clonality could reflect small sample size. Top patient clones used TRBV06 genes more often: 8/27 versus 2/35 in controls.

Only in-frame clones appear in the TCRdb table, and some are missing; sequencing was by immunoSEQ multiplex PCR. The sample contains about 33,000 clones, 81% of which appear only once. V lost 5 bases and J lost 7; bases outside the gene matches: 12. From germline, CDR1 is SGHTA and CDR2 FQGNSA. This CDR3 has 17 residues. The sample consisted of CD4+ T cells from blood buffy coats. V gene TRBV7-2 combines with J gene TRBJ1-5; TRBD1 aligns across 12 bases. The clonotype originates from a human donor in good health. CDR3 in DNA: TGTGCCAGCAGCCTTCGACCGGGACAGGGGGCCGGACAGCCCCAGCATTTT. This gives the protein CASSLRPGQGAGQPQHF.